The clone carrying this T cell receptor (beta chain) appeared many times. This specimen belongs to a study of blood T cell repertoires in COVID-19. Study-wide background: Whether acute or convalescent, the COVID-19 samples came from the United States, Italy and Spain. Sample material is recorded as cDNA or gDNA derived from T cells, B-cell-depleted T cells, or PBMCs.

Study processing details: Researchers report that nucleated cell counts were estimated from reference gene primer amplification. Measured with immunoSEQ multiplex PCR; TCRdb has only the in-frame clones, and not every one. V, J and clone size reflect that table, while D and trimming were determined from the DNA. The table shows about 240,000 clones, with approximately 83% occurring only once. There are 11 residues in the CDR3. Trimming removed 8 bases from V and 9 bases from J; junction bases left unmatched: 4. Sequenced sample: PBMCs or T cells enriched from blood (not recorded which). The receptor's source is a middle-aged woman with acute COVID-19. V gene TRBV12-3 or TRBV12-4 combines with J gene TRBJ2-1; 7 nucleotides align to TRBD2. This CDR3 is CASGRVFEQFF. CDR3 bases: TGTGCCAGCGGGAGGGTGTTTGAGCAGTTCTTC.